A selection of T cell receptor beta chains follows, all from one sample in a study of blood T cell repertoires in COVID-19. Produced via immunoSEQ multiplex PCR; TCRdb's table is partial and in-frame only. The profile shows about 140,000 clones, around 89% of them singletons. Specimen: peripheral blood. The receptor set was obtained from a human donor with COVID-19, enrolled during active disease. The donor label of this sample is uncertain. The CDR3 runs from the conserved cysteine through the conserved F or W. A D gene is named only where the DNA matches it firmly. Not all rows give a size; the values are once, few, many and, for expanded clones, a class.

D	V	J	size	DNA	CDR3
NA	TRBV21-1	TRBJ1-6	NA	TGTGCCAGCAGCAAAGGGAGCTCCTATAATTCACCCCTCCACTTT	CASSKGSSYNSPLHF
TRBD2	TRBV4-1	TRBJ2-5	NA	TGCGCCAGCAGCCAAGCGACCGGGACTAGCGGGGGGGCCTCAGAGACCCAGTACTTC	CASSQATGTSGGASETQYF
NA	TRBV5-4	TRBJ2-3	NA	TGTGCCAGCAGCTTGGCAGGGACAGATACGCAGTATTTT	CASSLAGTDTQYF
TRBD1	TRBV29-1	TRBJ2-7	few	TGCAGCGTGTGGACAGGGTATTCCGACGAGCAGTACTTC	CSVWTGYSDEQYF
NA	TRBV12-3/TRBV12-4	TRBJ1-2	NA	TGTGCCAGCAGCCCGACAGATAACTATGGCTACACCTTC	CASSPTDNYGYTF
TRBD1	TRBV7-9	TRBJ2-3	NA	TGTGCCAGCAGCCAGAGACAGGGCGCAGATACGCAGTATTTT	CASSQRQGADTQYF
TRBD2	TRBV6-6	TRBJ2-3	once	TGTGCCAGCAGGGCTAGCGGGGGGAGGGCAGATACGCAGTATTTT	CASRASGGRADTQYF
TRBD1	TRBV10-3	TRBJ2-3	NA	TGTGCCATCAGTGAGTCGTTATCCAGGGGGGATACGCAGTATTTT	CAISESLSRGDTQYF
NA	TRBV6-5	TRBJ1-2	NA	TGTGCCAGCAGGAGGACAGAGATCGCTGGCTACACCTTC	CASRRTEIAGYTF
NA	TRBV12-5	TRBJ2-1	NA	TGTGCTAGTGGTTTGGTTGGAGGGGGCGATTCCGTAGTCAATGAGCAGTTCTTC	CASGLVGGGDSVVNEQFF
TRBD1	TRBV6-6	TRBJ2-1	NA	TGTGCCAGCAGCTCATCCCCGACAGGGACCTACAATGAGCAGTTCTTC	CASSSSPTGTYNEQFF
NA	TRBV7-2	TRBJ1-6	NA	TGTGCCAGCAGCTTAGCGGCAGATAATTCACCCCTCCACTTT	CASSLAADNSPLHF
TRBD2	TRBV3-1/TRBV3-2	TRBJ2-1	NA	TGTGCCAGCAGCCAAGACGGACTAGCGGCTACCTACAATGAGCAGTTCTTC	CASSQDGLAATYNEQFF
NA	TRBV10-3	TRBJ2-7	NA	TGTGCCATCAAACAGACAGCAACCTACGAGCAGTACTTC	CAIKQTATYEQYF
NA	TRBV12-3/TRBV12-4	TRBJ2-7	NA	TGTGCCAGCAGTTTAGTTTTAGGGGCCGAGCAGTACTTC	CASSLVLGAEQYF
NA	TRBV5-6	TRBJ1-1	NA	TGTGCCAGCAGCTTGGGACAGTACACTGAAGCTTTCTTT	CASSLGQYTEAFF
TRBD1	TRBV19	TRBJ2-3	NA	TGTGCCAGTAGGCCGGGACAGGGGTTTCATACGCAGTATTTT	CASRPGQGFHTQYF
TRBD2	TRBV5-6	TRBJ2-2	NA	TGTGCCAGCAGCTTGTATCGGGGGGCGAACACCGGGGAGCTGTTTTTT	CASSLYRGANTGELFF
TRBD1	TRBV18	TRBJ1-1	NA	TGTGCCAGCTCACTACGGACAGGGAAGGGATGGTACACTGAAGCTTTCTTT	CASSLRTGKGWYTEAFF
NA	TRBV5-4	TRBJ1-2	NA	TGTGCCAGCAGTCTGGGGCAGGTCAACTATGGCTACACCTTC	CASSLGQVNYGYTF
NA	TRBV6-5	TRBJ1-5	NA	TGTGCCAGCAGTTACGGTCTAAATCAGCCCCAGCATTTT	CASSYGLNQPQHF
NA	TRBV18	TRBJ2-7	NA	TGTGCCAGCTCACAGTCGCAGGTATACGAGCAGTACTTC	CASSQSQVYEQYF
TRBD2	TRBV9	TRBJ2-1	NA	TGTGCCAGCAGCGTAGATATGGCGGGAGGGTACAATGAGCAGTTCTTC	CASSVDMAGGYNEQFF
NA	TRBV6-5	TRBJ2-5	NA	TGTGCCAGCAGTCCTGACAGGACCCCCATGACCCAGTACTTC	CASSPDRTPMTQYF
NA	TRBV20-1	TRBJ1-6	NA	TGCAGTGCTAGTACGGCAGGGGTTCTACTTAAGGGTTCACCCCTCCACTTT	CSASTAGVLLKGSPLHF
NA	TRBV27	TRBJ1-2	NA	TGTGCCAGCAGGACTGGGGGCGATGTCGGCTATGGCTACACCTTC	CASRTGGDVGYGYTF
NA	TRBV29-1	TRBJ2-2	NA	TGCAGCGTTGTGCGGGGGCCGGCGAACACCGGGGAGCTGTTTTTT	CSVVRGPANTGELFF
NA	TRBV7-9	TRBJ1-3	NA	TGTGCCAGCAGCTTCGTTCCGGGAAACACCATATATTTT	CASSFVPGNTIYF
NA	TRBV24-1	TRBJ1-5	NA	TGTGCCACCAGTGATAGAAATGCGACAGCTAGCAATCAGCCCCAGCATTTT	CATSDRNATASNQPQHF
NA	TRBV24-1	TRBJ1-3	few	TGTGCCACCAGTGATTTGCATTTTGGGGTAGCGGGACGGCTCCTCTCTGGAAACACCATATATTTT	CATSDLHFGVAGRLLSGNTIYF
NA	TRBV7-8	TRBJ1-1	NA	TGTGCCAGCAGCCTGGAGGCTTTCTTT	CASSLEAFF
NA	TRBV7-3	TRBJ2-7	NA	TGTGCCAGCAGCTTGGCGGGGAGCTCCTACGAGCAGTACTTC	CASSLAGSSYEQYF
NA	TRBV5-1	TRBJ1-2	NA	TGCGCCAGCAGCTTCGAGCAGGGCTACTATGGCTACACCTTC	CASSFEQGYYGYTF
NA	TRBV15	TRBJ2-7	NA	TGTGCCACCAGCAGAGATTACCCCTTGGCAGGCAACCCCTACGAGCAGTACTTC	CATSRDYPLAGNPYEQYF
TRBD2	TRBV5-1	TRBJ2-7	NA	TGCGCCAGCAGGCGTAGCGGGGCGACTCCCGAGCAGTACTTC	CASRRSGATPEQYF
NA	TRBV5-6	TRBJ2-5	NA	TGTGCCAGCAGCTTGAGATGGACTGCCCGGTACTTC	CASSLRWTARYF
NA	TRBV25-1	TRBJ2-5	many	TGTGCCAGCAGTGAGGTAGAGCCCCCCCGGGAAGAGACCCAGTACTTC	CASSEVEPPREETQYF
NA	TRBV6-6	TRBJ1-2	NA	TGTGCCAGCAGTTATCTCGAGGGAGGGGACGGCTACACCTTC	CASSYLEGGDGYTF
NA	TRBV7-3	TRBJ2-5	NA	TGTGCCAGCAGCTTAAGCGGGGAAGAGACCCAGTACTTC	CASSLSGEETQYF
NA	TRBV4-2	TRBJ1-5	NA	TGTGCCAGCAGCCAAGATCTAACGGACAACAATCAGCCCCAGCATTTT	CASSQDLTDNNQPQHF
NA	TRBV7-6	TRBJ1-6	NA	TGTGCCAGCAGCTTAGTCGGTCATAATTCACCCCTCCACTTT	CASSLVGHNSPLHF
TRBD1	TRBV29-1	TRBJ2-7	few	TGCAGCGCGACAGGGGGCGATTCCTTTGCCTACGAGCAGTACTTC	CSATGGDSFAYEQYF
NA	TRBV27	TRBJ1-5	few	TGTGCCAGCAGGCCCTCCACAGTTCAGCCCCAGCATTTT	CASRPSTVQPQHF
NA	TRBV6-4	TRBJ1-1	NA	TGTGCCACCAGGGAGGGTGGACTTAACACTGAAGCTTTCTTT	CATREGGLNTEAFF
NA	TRBV19	TRBJ2-3	NA	TGTGCCAGTAGGTTTAGCGGAACAGATACGCAGTATTTT	CASRFSGTDTQYF
NA	TRBV6-2/TRBV6-3	TRBJ2-1	NA	TGTGCCAGCAGTTACTCGACGGTAGCGGACAATGAGCAGTTCTTC	CASSYSTVADNEQFF